This entry lists 20 T cell receptor beta chains sequenced from one sample in a study of CD8+ T cells in alopecia areata. Regarding treatment: oral pan-JAK inhibitor, 5-10 mg twice daily. Extracted from the samples, RNA was reverse transcribed into cDNA to serve as the sequencing template. Generated by immunoSEQ multiplex PCR, the TCRdb table keeps only in-frame clones and is missing some. The sample consists of around 300,000 clones, approximately 60% of them appearing once. The input for sequencing was CD4+ T cells sorted from blood, taken at week 52, from a patient treated with tofacitinib. The origin of the receptors is a human donor with alopecia areata.

This clone was detected only once. The chain couples TRBV14 to TRBJ1-1; D gene unclear. The CDR3 length is 12 residues. Germline values: CDR1 SGHDN, CDR2 FVKESK. Trimming cost V 11 bases and J 11 bases, with 21 bases left between them. The CDR3 here is CASSGSPGVAFF. Here the CDR3 DNA reads TGTGCCTCGTCCGGGTCGCCTGGTGTTGCTTTCTTT.

The J gene is TRBJ2-6, the V gene TRBV9; possible D gene TRBD1, 5 bases. The CDR3 is 17 amino acids. Per the germline V gene, CDR1 is SGDLS and CDR2 is YYNGEE. The V and J ends lost 3 bases and 0 bases respectively, with 13 bases between them. This CDR3 is CASSAQGLPSGANVLTF. The CDR3 nucleotides are TGTGCCAGCAGCGCTCAGGGTTTGCCCTCTGGGGCCAACGTCCTGACTTTC.

Only one count was recorded for this clone. The V call is TRBV5-6, the J call TRBJ2-5; the D call may be TRBD1 or TRBD2 (7 bases each). Germline V gene sequence: CDR1 SGHDT, CDR2 YYEEEE. There are 17 residues in the CDR3. V lost 4 bases and J 6 bases, leaving 25 bases between the germline ends. CDR3 in amino acids: CASSGYRTGDYVKTQYF. The CDR3 bases are TGTGCCAGCAGCGGATACCGAACAGGGGACTATGTGAAGACCCAGTACTTC.

The gene calls are TRBV30 and TRBJ2-5; D is perhaps TRBD1 (5 bases). CDR3 length equals 13 residues. Trimming stripped 3 bases from V and 5 bases from J, with 13 bases between. Per germline, CDR1 GTSNPN and CDR2 SVGIG (reference sequence). The CDR3 protein is CAWREQGLETQYF. Written as DNA, the CDR3 is TGTGCCTGGAGGGAGCAGGGCTTGGAGACCCAGTACTTC.

In the case of this clone: Other DNA sequences in this sample translate to the same CDR3. The rearrangement links TRBV6-6 to TRBJ2-3, with D unclear. This CDR3 region has 13 residues. Looked up from germline, CDR1 is MNHNY and CDR2 is SVGAGI (reference sequence). Trimming pared 6 bases from V and 1 base from J, leaving 8 bases between. The CDR3 protein is CASRDVGTDTQYF. The CDR3 DNA is TGTGCCAGCAGGGACGTAGGCACAGATACGCAGTATTTT.

This clone was picked up one time. J is TRBJ1-5 and V is TRBV4-3, with TRBD1 identical over 9 bases. Germline V gives CDR1 LGHNA, CDR2 YSLEER. The CDR3 spans 21 residues. Trimming removed 0 bases from V and 1 base from J; junction bases left unmatched: 16. CDR3 bases: TGCGCCAGCAGCCAAGATTCCATAGGAGGGACAGGGCCCCTCAGCAATCAGCCCCAGCATTTT. Translated: CASSQDSIGGTGPLSNQPQHF.

The V call is TRBV4-3, the J call TRBJ1-1; 8 bases align to TRBD1. The V gene's germline CDR1 is LGHNA and CDR2 YSLEER. The CDR3 spans 16 residues. J lost 1 base, V lost 3 bases, and 7 bases had no gene match. The CDR3 DNA sequence: TGCGCCAGCAGCCAGATGGGGGGGACAGGGAACACTGAAGCTTTCTTT. This codes for CASSQMGGTGNTEAFF.

This sequence joins TRBV20-1 and TRBJ1-2; no clear D. Looked up from germline, CDR1 is DFQATT and CDR2 is SNEGSKA (reference sequence). Between the trimmed V and J ends, which lost 1 base and 7 bases, there was a span of 7 bases. The CDR3 covers 11 residues. The CDR3 coding sequence is TGCAGTGCTAGAGGGGGTCCTGGCTACACCTTC. Translating it yields CSARGGPGYTF.

The V and J genes are TRBV5-6 and TRBJ1-2, with a possible D match to TRBD1 (5 bases). V lost 2 bases, J lost 4 bases, and 18 bases lay in between. The germline gives CDR1 SGHDT, CDR2 YYEEEE. The CDR3 has 16 residues. CDR3 sequence: CASSFLGRGIFYGYTF. The CDR3 region has the DNA TGTGCCAGCAGCTTTTTGGGTAGGGGTATCTTCTATGGCTACACCTTC. Full variable domain (missing parts from reference TRBV5-6 and TRBJ1-2): DAGVTQSPTHLIKTRGQQVTLRCSPKSGHDTVSWYQQALGQGPQFIFQYYEEEERQRGNFPDRFSGHQFPNYSSELNVNALLLGDSALYLCASSFLGRGIFYGYTFGSGTRLTVV.

This clone occurred once. The chain uses TRBV29-1 and TRBJ2-3; 12 bases map to TRBD2. V shed 5 bases, J shed 5 bases, and the junction held 5 bases outside the gene matches. CDR3 size: 14 residues. CDR1 is SQVTM, CDR2 ANQGSEA, per germline. The CDR3: CSVQRLAGEDTQYF. The CDR3 region has the DNA TGCAGCGTTCAAAGACTAGCGGGAGAAGATACGCAGTATTTT.

This clone is a singleton in its sample. The CDR3 bases are TGTGCCATCAGGGAGACAGGGCGGCAAGAGACCCAGTACTTC. This sequence encodes CAIRETGRQETQYF. The gene calls are TRBV10-3 and TRBJ2-5, with 7 bases that match TRBD1. Germline V gives CDR1 ENHRY, CDR2 SYGVKD. This CDR3 contains 14 residues. With 6 bases clipped from V and 2 bases from J, the junction kept 6 bases outside the gene matches.

The chain uses TRBV10-3 and TRBJ2-4; no reliable D call. Between the trimmed V and J ends, which lost 6 bases and 0 bases, there was a span of 9 bases. Germline CDR1 ENHRY, CDR2 SYGVKD. The CDR3 is 14 amino acids. CDR3 sequence (DNA): TGTGCCATCAGCTCGACGGGAGCCAAAAACATTCAGTACTTC. The encoded protein is CAISSTGAKNIQYF.

The chain carries TRBV30 and TRBJ2-3; 10 positions match TRBD1. The CDR3 is 16 amino acids. Germline CDR1 and CDR2: GTSNPN and SVGIG (reference sequence). Losses at the gene ends were 2 bases for V and 3 bases for J; bases not matched to a gene: 8. This chain's CDR3 is CAWSLIWDRGTDTQYF. The CDR3 bases are TGTGCCTGGAGTTTGATCTGGGACAGGGGAACAGATACGCAGTATTTT.

The chain combines TRBV30 with TRBJ2-5; no firm D call. This CDR3 region has 12 residues. V lost 0 bases and J 0 bases, leaving 2 bases between the germline ends. CDR1 GTSNPN and CDR2 SVGIG come from the germline V gene (reference sequence). The CDR3 nucleotides are TGTGCCTGGAGTGTGTACCAAGAGACCCAGTACTTC. Translated, it gives CAWSVYQETQYF.

The chain recombines TRBV4-1 with TRBJ1-5; D may be TRBD1 (5 bases). The CDR3 length is 15 residues. Trimming cost V 0 bases and J 4 bases, with 10 bases left between them. The germline V gene encodes CDR1 MGHRA and CDR2 YSYEKL. The CDR3 region is CASSQDGGGNQPQHF. The CDR3 DNA sequence: TGCGCCAGCAGCCAAGATGGGGGGGGAAATCAGCCCCAGCATTTT.

The chain combines TRBV4-3 with TRBJ2-4; a possible D gene is TRBD1 (6 bases). Between the trimmed V and J ends, which lost 5 bases and 8 bases, there was a span of 10 bases. The CDR3 is made up of 12 amino acids. CDR1 LGHNA and CDR2 YSLEER come from the germline V gene. This CDR3 reads CASSGRGDIQYF. CDR3 nucleotide sequence: TGCGCCAGCAGCGGCAGGGGTGACATTCAGTACTTC.

The rearrangement uses TRBV30 and TRBJ2-6; D is unresolved. CDR3 length equals 15 residues. V lost 7 bases, J lost 0 bases, and 13 bases lay in between. Per the germline V gene, CDR1 is GTSNPN and CDR2 is SVGIG (reference sequence). The CDR3 DNA reads as TGTGCCTTTACTGGTCTGCCCTCTGGGGCCAACGTCCTGACTTTC. Protein product: CAFTGLPSGANVLTF.

V usage is TRBV10-3 and J usage is TRBJ2-3; 9 bases map to TRBD1. The CDR3 loop spans 15 amino acids. V was clipped by 3 bases and J by 6 bases; unmatched bases: 7. The germline gives CDR1 ENHRY, CDR2 SYGVKD. The CDR3 protein is CAISDSDRGSDTQYF. The CDR3 DNA reads as TGTGCCATCAGTGACTCGGACAGGGGATCGGATACGCAGTATTTT.

In this sample, this clone turned up once. Written as DNA, the CDR3 is TGTGCCAGCAGCGCCCGACAGAGCTATGGCTACACCTTC. It translates to CASSARQSYGYTF. The chain couples TRBV7-8 to TRBJ1-2, with a tentative D call TRBD1 (5 bases). Germline CDR1 and CDR2: SGHVS and FQNEAQ. This CDR3 comprises 13 residues. Trimming shortened V by 5 bases and J by 4 bases, and 11 bases separated the two germline ends.

The chain joins TRBV5-1 to TRBJ2-7; 7 bases agree with TRBD1. The germline V gene has CDR1 SGHRS and CDR2 YFSETQ. The CDR3 spans 14 residues. Unmatched junction bases numbered 5, after V lost 0 bases and J lost 5 bases. The CDR3 loop is CASSLGQGIDEQYF. The DNA for the CDR3 is TGCGCCAGCAGCTTGGGACAGGGAATCGACGAGCAGTACTTC.